Reported below is one T cell receptor (beta chain). Authors' data handling: Researchers report that nucleated cell counts were estimated from reference gene primer amplification. Method: immunoSEQ multiplex PCR; TCRdb's copy keeps in-frame clones and lacks some. D and trimming come from the DNA, and the V and J calls and clone size come from that table. The sample holds fewer than 85,000 clones, 83% seen once. There are 14 residues in the CDR3. Germline CDR1 WNHNN, CDR2 SYGVQD (reference sequence). Trimming cost V 4 bases and J 4 bases; bases outside gene matches: 2. This sample was taken from a study of blood T cell repertoires in COVID-19. Whole-study context: Acute and convalescent COVID-19 specimens originated in the United States, Italy and Spain.

The sample consisted of peripheral blood. The chain uses TRBV10-1 and TRBJ1-2; 11 positions agree with TRBD1. The TCR sequence derives from a young man with COVID-19, enrolled during active disease. The CDR3 reads CASSGTGGSYGYTF. CDR3 sequence (DNA): TGCGCCAGCAGTGGGACAGGGGGCTCCTATGGCTACACCTTC.